These 11 T cell receptor beta chains were sequenced from one sample in a study of immune evolution from preneoplasia to lung adenocarcinoma. TCRdb's copy holds only in-frame clones and misses some; the assay was immunoSEQ multiplex PCR. The table shows 20,000 to 30,000 clones, with approximately 74% occurring only once. Sequences were obtained from FFPE invasive lung adenocarcinoma tissue. All receptors derive from a person between 60 and 69 years old with invasive lung adenocarcinoma. Some clones in this sample may be carry-over from other donors' samples.

The rearrangement joins TRBV10-3 to TRBJ2-1; TRBD1 agrees at 8 bases. The CDR3 has 14 amino acids. The germline V gene encodes CDR1 ENHRY and CDR2 SYGVKD. With V trimmed by 5 bases and J by 2 bases, 2 bases remained unmatched. The CDR3 DNA sequence: TGTGCCATCAGTAGGACAGGGACCTACAATGAGCAGTTCTTC. Protein product: CAISRTGTYNEQFF.

This chain connects TRBV20-1 to TRBJ1-2; D gene ambiguous. Germline CDR1 and CDR2: DFQATT and SNEGSKA (reference sequence). V lost 3 bases and J lost 5, with 7 bases in between. The length of the CDR3 is 11 residues. In nucleotides, the CDR3 is TGCAGTGCTAGTGATGGATATGGCTACACCTTC. This encodes CSASDGYGYTF.

The gene calls are TRBV9 and TRBJ2-2; 8 bases line up with TRBD2. The junction had 18 bases not matched to a gene; V was cut back by 2 bases and J by 6 bases. The V gene's germline CDR1 is SGDLS and CDR2 YYNGEE. The CDR3 contains 19 residues. Here the CDR3 DNA reads TGTGCCAGCAGCGTTAAGGCTTCGGACGGGAGGGCCTTGTCCGGGGAGCTGTTTTTT. Its protein is CASSVKASDGRALSGELFF.

This chain joins TRBV7-6 and TRBJ2-2, with 8 bases aligning to TRBD1. There are 17 residues in the CDR3. CDR1 and CDR2 from the germline V gene are SGHVS and FNYEAQ. The V and J ends lost 2 bases and 1 base, in that order; junction bases with no gene match: 6. The CDR3 nucleotides are TGTGCCAGCAGCTTAACTTCCGGGACAGGGAACACCGGGGAGCTGTTTTTT. This translates into CASSLTSGTGNTGELFF.

The chain has TRBV20-1 and TRBJ2-3; D gene uncertain. Germline V gives CDR1 DFQATT, CDR2 SNEGSKA (reference sequence). Deletions cut 5 bases from V and 5 bases from J, with 8 bases between. The CDR3 spans 11 residues. The CDR3 loop reads CSAGPRDTQYF. CDR3 sequence (DNA): TGCAGTGCTGGTCCGCGAGATACGCAGTATTTT.

The V gene is TRBV11-3, the J gene TRBJ2-5; no definite D call. Germline-derived CDR1 and CDR2 are SGHNT and YENEEA. This CDR3 spans 16 amino acids. The V and J ends lost 1 base and 1 base respectively, with 13 bases between them. The CDR3 sequence: CASSLVVFSSQETQYF. CDR3 sequence (DNA): TGTGCCAGCAGCTTAGTAGTTTTCAGCTCCCAAGAGACCCAGTACTTC.

This clone was counted once. The chain joins TRBV7-8 to TRBJ1-2; perhaps TRBD1 as D (5 bases). CDR1 SGHVS and CDR2 FQNEAQ come from the germline V gene. V was pared by 1 base and J by 2 bases, with 11 bases between. The CDR3 has 15 amino acids. CDR3 DNA: TGTGCCAGCAGCTTAGGGCAGGGTAACAACTATGGCTACACCTTC. This encodes CASSLGQGNNYGYTF.

V usage is TRBV5-1 and J usage is TRBJ2-1; D unresolved. The germline V and J ends were trimmed by 0 bases and 2 bases, with 3 bases remaining between them. Germline CDR1 is SGHRS and CDR2 is YFSETQ. The CDR3 contains 13 residues. In nucleotides, the CDR3 is TGCGCCAGCAGCTTGGATACCTACAATGAGCAGTTCTTC. Its translation is CASSLDTYNEQFF.

This sequence joins TRBV7-3 and TRBJ2-1, with unresolved D. There are 14 residues in the CDR3. CDR1 SGHTA and CDR2 FQGTGA come from the germline V gene. Trimming left V 5 bases short and J 6 bases short, with 14 bases between. CDR3 residues: CASSVKGPPNEQFF. Here the CDR3 DNA reads TGTGCCAGCAGCGTTAAGGGCCCCCCCAATGAGCAGTTCTTC.

CDR3 in amino acids: CASSRPAMGNVGNTIYF. The CDR3 DNA reads as TGTGCCAGCAGCCGTCCCGCAATGGGAAATGTCGGAAACACCATATATTTT. This chain joins TRBV11-3 and TRBJ1-3; no firm D call. CDR3 size: 17 residues. Trimming took 5 bases from V and 4 from J, leaving 21 bases between them. Germline V gene lookup returns CDR1 SGHNT and CDR2 YENEEA.

The chain links TRBV15 to TRBJ2-1; 10 nucleotides match TRBD2. This CDR3 spans 15 amino acids. Germline loops: CDR1 LNHNV, CDR2 YYDKDF (reference sequence). Trimming cost V 6 bases and J 4 bases; bases outside gene matches: 6. For the CDR3, the DNA is TGTGCCACCAGAGGTGGACTAGCGGCTTACAATGAGCAGTTCTTC. Translated: CATRGGLAAYNEQFF.